This T cell receptor (beta chain) was obtained from a study of monozygotic twins with inflammatory bowel disease. Someone took a 2.5 ml blood sample from each of the donors. Researchers isolated total RNA from whole blood without sorting T cells. The CDR3 contains 14 residues. Germline CDR1 and CDR2: LNHNV and YYDKDF (reference sequence). Per individual sample, eight separate reactions were used to make cDNA. Template switching was used to attach UMIs, which incorporated a 6-nucleotide sample barcode. TCRdb reprocessed the 5' RACE reads and stores each CDR3 protein as one record, lacking DNA. In total, the table holds approximately 400,000 distinct CDR3 sequences.

The sequence was collected from a human donor with ulcerative colitis or Crohn's disease, or a healthy co-twin of an affected twin (not recorded which). Input material: blood. The chain recombines TRBV15 with TRBJ2-1; there is no DNA to check the TCRdb D call of TRBD2. The CDR3 protein is CATSRVGGKNEQFF.